The entry below gives a single TCR beta chain sequence along with its context. The record originates from a study of T-cell memory formation after mild COVID-19. Constant-segment primers and 5'RACE yielded cDNA libraries for TCR alpha and TCR beta, each carrying sample barcodes and UMIs. TCRdb recomputed calls from the 5' RACE reads with MiXCR, one row per CDR3 protein. Of approximately 580,000 distinct CDR3 sequences in the sample, just over 20% were seen once. The ends lost 0 bases at V and 2 bases at J; junction bases unmatched: 8. This CDR3 has 18 residues. The germline CDR1 and CDR2 sequences are LGHDT and YNNKEL (reference sequence).

This sequence originates from an adult woman who had mild COVID-19 (a few samples of this study predate the infection). Cell type and time point are not known. The sample was PBMCs or a T cell subset sorted from them (not recorded which). This rearrangement joins TRBV3-1 to TRBJ2-1, with TRBD2 identical over 9 bases. The CDR3 DNA reads TGTGCCAGCAGCCAAGATATGGCTAGCGGGGAGCCCTACAATGAGCAGTTCTTC. Encoded protein: CASSQDMASGEPYNEQFF.